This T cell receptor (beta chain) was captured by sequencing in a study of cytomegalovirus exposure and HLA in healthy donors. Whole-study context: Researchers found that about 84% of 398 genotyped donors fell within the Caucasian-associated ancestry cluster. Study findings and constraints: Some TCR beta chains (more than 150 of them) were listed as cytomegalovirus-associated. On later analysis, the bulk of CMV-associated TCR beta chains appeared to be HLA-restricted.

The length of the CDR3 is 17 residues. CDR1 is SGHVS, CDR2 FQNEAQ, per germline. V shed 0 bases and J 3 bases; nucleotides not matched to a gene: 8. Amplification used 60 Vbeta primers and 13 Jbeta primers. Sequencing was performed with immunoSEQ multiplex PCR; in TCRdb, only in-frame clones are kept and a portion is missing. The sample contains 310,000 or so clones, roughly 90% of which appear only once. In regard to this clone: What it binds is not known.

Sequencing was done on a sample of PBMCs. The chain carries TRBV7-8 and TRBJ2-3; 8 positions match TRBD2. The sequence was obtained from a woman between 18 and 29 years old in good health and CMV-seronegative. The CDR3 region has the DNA TGTGCCAGCAGCTTAGCAGCGGGCGGGGGGCCGACAGATACGCAGTATTTT. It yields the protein CASSLAAGGGPTDTQYF.